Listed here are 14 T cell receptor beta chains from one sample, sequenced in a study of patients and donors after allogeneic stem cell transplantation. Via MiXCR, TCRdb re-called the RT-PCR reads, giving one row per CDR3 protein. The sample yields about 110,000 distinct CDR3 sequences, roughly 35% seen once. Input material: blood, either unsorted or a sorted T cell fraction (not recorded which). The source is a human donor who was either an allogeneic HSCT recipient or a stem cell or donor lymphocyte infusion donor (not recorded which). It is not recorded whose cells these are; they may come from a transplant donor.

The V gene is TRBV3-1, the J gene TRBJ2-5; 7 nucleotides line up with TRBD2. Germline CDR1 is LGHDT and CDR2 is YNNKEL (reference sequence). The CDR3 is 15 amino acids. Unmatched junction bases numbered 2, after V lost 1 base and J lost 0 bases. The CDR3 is CASSQAGLYQETQYF. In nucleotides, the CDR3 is TGTGCCAGCAGCCAAGCGGGACTATACCAAGAGACCCAGTACTTC.

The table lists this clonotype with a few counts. This chain's CDR3 is CASGSAELFF. CDR3 in DNA: TGTGCCAGCGGAAGTGCTGAGCTGTTTTTT. The genes are TRBV12-3 or TRBV12-4 and TRBJ2-2; no clear D. This CDR3 has 10 residues. V shed 8 bases and J shed 11 bases, with 9 bases lying between them.

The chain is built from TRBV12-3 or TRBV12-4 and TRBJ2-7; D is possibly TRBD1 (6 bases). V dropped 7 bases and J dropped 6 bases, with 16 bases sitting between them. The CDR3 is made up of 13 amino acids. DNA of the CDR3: TGTGCCAGCACAGATCCCCAGGGGCCCGAGCAGTACTTC. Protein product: CASTDPQGPEQYF.

The CDR3 loop is CASSLDGRAGYNEQFF. DNA for the CDR3: TGTGCCAGCAGCTTAGACGGCCGAGCTGGGTACAATGAGCAGTTCTTC. The chain recombines TRBV7-6 with TRBJ2-1; D gene ambiguous. The CDR3 covers 16 residues. Germline-derived CDR1 and CDR2 are SGHVS and FNYEAQ. Between the trimmed V and J ends, which lost 1 base and 4 bases, there was a span of 14 bases.

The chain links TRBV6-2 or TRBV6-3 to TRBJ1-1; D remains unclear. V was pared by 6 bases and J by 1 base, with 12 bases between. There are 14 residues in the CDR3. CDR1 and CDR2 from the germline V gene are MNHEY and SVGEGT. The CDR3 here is CASSPQRENTEAFF. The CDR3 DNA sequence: TGTGCCAGCAGCCCCCAAAGGGAGAACACTGAAGCTTTCTTT.

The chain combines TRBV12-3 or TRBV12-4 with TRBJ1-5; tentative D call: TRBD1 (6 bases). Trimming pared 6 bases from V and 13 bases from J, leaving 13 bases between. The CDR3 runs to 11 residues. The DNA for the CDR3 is TGTGCCAGCAGGGCCGGGGGGCCACAGCATTTT. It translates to CASRAGGPQHF.

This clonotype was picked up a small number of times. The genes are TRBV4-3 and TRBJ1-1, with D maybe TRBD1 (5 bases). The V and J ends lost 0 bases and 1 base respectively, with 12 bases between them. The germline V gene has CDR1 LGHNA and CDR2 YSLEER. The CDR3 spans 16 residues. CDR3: CASSQDSEGRNTEAFF. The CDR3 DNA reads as TGCGCCAGCAGCCAAGATTCAGAGGGACGGAACACTGAAGCTTTCTTT.

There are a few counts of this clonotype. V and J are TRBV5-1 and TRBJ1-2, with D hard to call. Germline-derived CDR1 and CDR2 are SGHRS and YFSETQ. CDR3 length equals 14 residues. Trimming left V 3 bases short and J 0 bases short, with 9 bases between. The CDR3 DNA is TGCGCCAGCAGCTCCGGAATATCTAACTATGGCTACACCTTC. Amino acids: CASSSGISNYGYTF.

This chain's CDR3 is CSVRKGQNSDEQYF. In DNA, the CDR3 is TGCAGCGTTCGAAAAGGACAAAACAGCGACGAGCAGTACTTC. The V gene is TRBV29-1, the J gene TRBJ2-7; perhaps TRBD1 as D (5 bases). V shed 5 bases and J shed 5 bases, with 19 bases lying between them. The V gene's germline CDR1 is SQVTM and CDR2 ANQGSEA. The CDR3 runs to 14 residues.

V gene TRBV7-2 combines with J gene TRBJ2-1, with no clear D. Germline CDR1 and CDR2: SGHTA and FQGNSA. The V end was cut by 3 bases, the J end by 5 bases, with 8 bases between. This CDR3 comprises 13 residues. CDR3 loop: CASSLSVDNEQFF. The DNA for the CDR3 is TGTGCCAGCAGCTTGAGTGTCGACAATGAGCAGTTCTTC.

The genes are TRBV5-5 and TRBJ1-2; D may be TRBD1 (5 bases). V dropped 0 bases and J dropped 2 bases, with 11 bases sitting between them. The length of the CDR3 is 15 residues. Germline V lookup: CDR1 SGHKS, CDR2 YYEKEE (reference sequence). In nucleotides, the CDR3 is TGTGCCAGCAGCTTGGGGCCCGAGGGGAACTATGGCTACACCTTC. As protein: CASSLGPEGNYGYTF.

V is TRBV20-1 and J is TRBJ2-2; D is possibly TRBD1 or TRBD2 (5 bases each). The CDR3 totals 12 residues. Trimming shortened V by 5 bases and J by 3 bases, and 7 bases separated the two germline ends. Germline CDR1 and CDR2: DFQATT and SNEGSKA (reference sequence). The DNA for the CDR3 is TGCAGTGCTGGGGGATACACCGGGGAGCTGTTTTTT. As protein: CSAGGYTGELFF.

The CDR3 sequence is CASSLGGQGNLREKLFF. For the CDR3, the DNA is TGTGCCAGCAGCTTAGGGGGACAGGGGAATTTGAGAGAAAAACTGTTTTTT. The J gene is TRBJ1-4, the V gene TRBV7-2, with 10 nucleotides matching TRBD1. Germline loops: CDR1 SGHTA, CDR2 FQGNSA. The ends lost 1 base at V and 8 bases at J; junction bases unmatched: 10. There are 17 residues in the CDR3.

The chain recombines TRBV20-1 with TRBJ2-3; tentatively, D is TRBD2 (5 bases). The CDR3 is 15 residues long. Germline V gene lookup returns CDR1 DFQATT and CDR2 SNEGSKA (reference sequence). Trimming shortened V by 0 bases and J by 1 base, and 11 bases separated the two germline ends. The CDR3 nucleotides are TGCAGTGCTAGAGACAGGCTAGCAGGCACAGATACGCAGTATTTT. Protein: CSARDRLAGTDTQYF.